The source of this T cell receptor beta chain is a study of Graves' ophthalmopathy and Graves' hyperthyroidism. CDR3 length: 16 amino acids. CDR1 SGHAT and CDR2 FQNNGV come from the germline V gene. V gave up 4 bases and J gave up 0 bases; unmatched junction bases: 6. Among the exclusions were patients with other autoimmune diseases, uncontrolled infections, pregnancy or lactation. Amplification targeted the TCR beta CDR3 regions, with RNA transcripts as the source material. An initial RT-PCR round employing HTBI primers preceded a second-round multiplex PCR. TCRdb recomputed calls from the multiplex PCR reads with MiXCR, one row per CDR3 protein. The repertoire holds approximately 1.2 million distinct CDR3 sequences, with 35% to 40% as singletons.

The sequencing sample was made of peripheral blood or thyroid tissue (not recorded which). This chain links TRBV11-2 with TRBJ2-5; 9 positions match TRBD2. This sequence was found in an adult man with Graves' hyperthyroidism. The CDR3 spells CASSWVLAGNQETQYF. The CDR3 DNA follows: TGTGCCAGCAGCTGGGTGCTAGCGGGAAACCAAGAGACCCAGTACTTC.